This T cell receptor beta chain is drawn from a study of neurological immune-mediated disorders. The study's findings and limits: Phylogenetically, 18 of 34 multiple sclerosis patients' repertoires fell into one related-CDR3 cluster, a possible signature.

This clonotype turned up a few times. The antigen is undetermined. The CDR3 length is 14 residues. In germline, CDR1 is SGDLS, CDR2 YYNGEE. Trimming shortened V by 3 bases and J by 6 bases, and 12 bases separated the two germline ends. Over 200 million TCR-beta sequences, together covering 15-18 subjects, were produced by every individual sequencing run that was carried out. In TCRdb, the 5' RACE reads were re-called with MiXCR into one record per CDR3 protein. Among roughly 74,000 distinct CDR3 sequences listed, 5.2% were seen once. This receptor was identified in a man aged 18 to 29 with multiple sclerosis. This sequence joins TRBV9 and TRBJ2-2; tentative D call: TRBD1 (6 bases). The sequenced sample consisted of PBMCs. CDR3 sequence: CASSGGQPPGELFF. In nucleotides, the CDR3 is TGTGCCAGCAGCGGCGGACAGCCCCCCGGGGAGCTGTTTTTT. The whole variable domain, remainder taken from reference TRBV9 and TRBJ2-2, is DSGVTQTPKHLITATGQRVTLRCSPRSGDLSVYWYQQSLDQGLQFLIQYYNGEERAKGNILERFSAQQFPDLHSELNLSSLELGDSALYFCASSGGQPPGELFFGEGSRLTVL.